The clone carrying this TCR beta chain was seen a few times. What it binds is unknown. Because it lacks the conserved phenylalanine or tryptophan at the end, this CDR3 is likely a read error. No cell sorting was done before RNA was extracted from the tissue. TCRbeta libraries were built with three rounds of nested PCR, modified from ARM-PCR. TCRdb re-called the multiplex PCR reads through MiXCR, storing one row per CDR3 protein. This sample yields more than 90,000 distinct CDR3 sequences, of which approximately 65% are seen a single time; around 17% belongs to the top ten. The sample originates from a study of tumor and adjacent non-tumor tissue in lung cancer. The study, taken as a whole, reports: Tumor tissue had significantly higher TCR diversity than normal lung.

Germline assignment: CDR1 SQVTM and CDR2 ANQGSEA. CDR3 length: 15 amino acids. The clonotype originates from a man between 60 and 70 years old with non-small cell lung cancer. The V gene is TRBV29-1, the J gene TRBJ2-1; no clear D gene. Sample: lung tumor tissue. This CDR3 reads CSLEGKHGSYNDQFS. CDR3 sequence (DNA): TGTAGCCTTGAAGGTAAACACGGCTCCTACAATGATCAGTTCTCC.